This T cell receptor (beta chain) was recovered during a study of T cells in Graves' hyperthyroidism and ophthalmopathy. Regions amplified from RNA transcripts were the TCR beta CDR3 regions. The HTBI primer set served for first-round RT-PCR of the TCR CDR3. One entry per CDR3 protein, called by TCRdb with MiXCR from the multiplex PCR reads. The sample yields under 750,000 distinct CDR3 sequences, over 15% seen once. Newly diagnosed hyperthyroidism patients aged 18 to 65 years had disease lasting under 2 months. The sample, blood from the first hyperthyroidism diagnosis, precedes any ophthalmopathy symptoms. As for this clonotype: This could be a read error, since a much larger clone is one nucleotide away.

V shed 8 bases and J shed 6 bases, with 19 bases lying between them. The CDR3 covers 14 residues. The source material was blood. The TCR was taken from a woman between 50 and 59 years old with Graves' hyperthyroidism that later progressed to Graves' ophthalmopathy. This chain uses TRBV12-3 or TRBV12-4 with TRBJ1-2, with D possibly matching TRBD1 (5 bases). CDR3 region: CASGDSMGRDGYTF. The CDR3 region has the DNA TGTGCCAGCGGAGATAGTATGGGGCGGGATGGCTACACCTTC.